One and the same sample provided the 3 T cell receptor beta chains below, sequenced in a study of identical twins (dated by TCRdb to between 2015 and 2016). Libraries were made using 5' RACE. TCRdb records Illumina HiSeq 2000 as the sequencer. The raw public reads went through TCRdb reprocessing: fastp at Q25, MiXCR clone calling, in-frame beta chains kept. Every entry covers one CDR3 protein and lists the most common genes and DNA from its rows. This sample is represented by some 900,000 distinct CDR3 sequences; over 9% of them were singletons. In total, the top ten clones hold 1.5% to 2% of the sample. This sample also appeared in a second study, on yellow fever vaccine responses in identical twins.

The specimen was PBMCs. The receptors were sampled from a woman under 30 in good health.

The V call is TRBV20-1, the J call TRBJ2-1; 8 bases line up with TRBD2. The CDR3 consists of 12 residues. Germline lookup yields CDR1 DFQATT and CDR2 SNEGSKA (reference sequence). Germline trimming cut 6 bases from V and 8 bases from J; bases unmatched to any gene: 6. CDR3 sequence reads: CSAAPGGDEQFF. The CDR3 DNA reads TGCAGTGCCGCACCCGGGGGGGATGAGCAGTTCTTC.

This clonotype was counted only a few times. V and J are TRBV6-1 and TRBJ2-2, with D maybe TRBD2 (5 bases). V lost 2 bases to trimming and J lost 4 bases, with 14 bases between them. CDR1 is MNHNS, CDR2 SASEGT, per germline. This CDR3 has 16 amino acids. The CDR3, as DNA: TGTGCCAGCAGTGAATCTCTGGCAGCGGTCACCGGGGAGCTGTTTTTT. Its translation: CASSESLAAVTGELFF.

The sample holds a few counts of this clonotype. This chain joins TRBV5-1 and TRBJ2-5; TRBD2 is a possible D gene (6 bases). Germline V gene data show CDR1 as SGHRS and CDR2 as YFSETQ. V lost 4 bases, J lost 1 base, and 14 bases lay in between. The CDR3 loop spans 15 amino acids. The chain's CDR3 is CASSTGTLPQETQYF. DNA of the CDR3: TGCGCCAGCAGCACGGGGACTTTGCCCCAAGAGACCCAGTACTTC.